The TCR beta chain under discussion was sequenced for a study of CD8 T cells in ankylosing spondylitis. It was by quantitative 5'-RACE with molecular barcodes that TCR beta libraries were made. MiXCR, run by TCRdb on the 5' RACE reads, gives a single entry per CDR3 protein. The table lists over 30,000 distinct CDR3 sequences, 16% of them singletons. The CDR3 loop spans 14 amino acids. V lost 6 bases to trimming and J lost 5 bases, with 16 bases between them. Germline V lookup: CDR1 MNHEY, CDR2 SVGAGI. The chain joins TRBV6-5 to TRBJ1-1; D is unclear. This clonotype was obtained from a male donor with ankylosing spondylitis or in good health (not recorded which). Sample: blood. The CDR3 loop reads CASSRTDMRTEAFF. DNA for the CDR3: TGTGCCAGCAGCCGGACCGACATGCGGACTGAAGCTTTCTTT.